Presented here are 6 T cell receptor beta chains from one specimen sequenced in a study of response to subunit inactivated influenza vaccine. In TCRdb, the RT-PCR reads were re-called with MiXCR into one record per CDR3 protein. This table has more than 550,000 distinct CDR3 sequences, around 11% appearing once. In addition, the sample was reused for a study of T cells expressing NK-cell markers. That source adds: The TCR beta cDNA came from 5'RACE template switching with UMIs.

This sample comprised PBMCs from blood, obtained on the day of vaccination. These receptor sequences come from a man aged 45-60 years who received an inactivated influenza vaccine.

J is TRBJ2-2 and V is TRBV5-1; D not certain. The CDR3 is 15 amino acids. V dropped 4 bases and J dropped 3 bases, with 13 bases sitting between them. Looked up from germline, CDR1 is SGHRS and CDR2 is YFSETQ. For the CDR3, the DNA is TGCGCCAGCAGCGTAGAAGGAGTGGACACCGGGGAGCTGTTTTTT. Translating it yields CASSVEGVDTGELFF. The full variable domain, in which reference TRBV5-1 and TRBJ2-2 provide the parts outside the CDR3, is KAGVTQTPRYLIKTRGQQVTLSCSPISGHRSVSWYQQTPGQGLQFLFEYFSETQRNKGNFPGRFSGRQFSNSRSEMNVSTLELGDSALYLCASSVEGVDTGELFFGEGSRLTVL.

The sample holds a few counts of this clonotype. This chain connects TRBV29-1 to TRBJ2-5; 7 nucleotides align to TRBD1. The V gene end was trimmed by 2 bases and the J gene end by 5 bases; junction bases not matched to a gene: 5. This CDR3 is 13 amino acids long. Germline values: CDR1 SQVTM, CDR2 ANQGSEA. The CDR3 here is CSVEKGARETQYF. The DNA of the CDR3 is TGCAGCGTTGAAAAGGGGGCGAGGGAGACCCAGTACTTC.

V is TRBV9 and J is TRBJ2-1; 9 bases map to TRBD2. V shed 0 bases and J 5 bases; nucleotides not matched to a gene: 3. The CDR3 covers 15 residues. Per the germline V gene, CDR1 is SGDLS and CDR2 is YYNGEE. The CDR3 protein is CASSVEPSGDNEQFF. In nucleotides, the CDR3 is TGTGCCAGCAGCGTAGAACCTAGCGGGGACAATGAGCAGTTCTTC.

This chain joins TRBV7-2 and TRBJ2-7; D call uncertain. This CDR3 contains 17 residues. Germline values: CDR1 SGHTA, CDR2 FQGNSA. The germline V and J ends were trimmed by 1 base and 7 bases, with 23 bases remaining between them. CDR3 DNA sequence: TGTGCCAGCAGCTTAGTTCCCTCAGGAGCCCCGGGTGGAGAGCAGTACTTC. The encoded protein is CASSLVPSGAPGGEQYF. Looking up the rest from reference TRBV7-2 and TRBJ2-7 gives the full variable domain: GAGVSQSPSNKVTEKGKDVELRCDPISGHTALYWYRQSLGQGLEFLIYFQGNSAPDKSGLPSDRFSAERTGGSVSTLTIQRTQQEDSAVYLCASSLVPSGAPGGEQYFGPGTRLTVT.

V and J are TRBV19 and TRBJ1-2, with D possibly being TRBD1 (6 bases). The CDR3 has 16 amino acids. Germline V gene sequence: CDR1 LNHDA, CDR2 SQIVND (reference sequence). With 7 bases removed from V and 0 bases from J, the gap between germline ends came to 18 bases. CDR3 protein: CASTLHEDRANYGYTF. DNA for the CDR3: TGTGCCAGTACCCTGCATGAGGACAGAGCTAACTATGGCTACACCTTC.

The chain combines TRBV18 with TRBJ1-1, with D uncertain. V was pared by 3 bases and J by 1 base, with 12 bases between. The CDR3 consists of 15 residues. The germline gives CDR1 KGHSH, CDR2 LQKENI. The CDR3 spells CASSPAGVPNTEAFF. The CDR3 DNA sequence: TGTGCCAGCTCACCCGCTGGGGTCCCGAACACTGAAGCTTTCTTT. The full variable domain, its missing parts supplied by reference TRBV18 and TRBJ1-1, is NAGVMQNPRHLVRRRGQEARLRCSPMKGHSHVYWYRQLPEEGLKFMVYLQKENIIDESGMPKERFSAEFPKEGPSILRIQQVVRGDSAAYFCASSPAGVPNTEAFFGQGTRLTVV.